This T cell receptor beta chain was sequenced for a study of blood T cells in healthy people across ages. Regarding the study as a whole: A strong correlation was found between TCR beta diversity and the percentage of naive T cells.

For the second PCR, which ran for roughly 6 to 12 cycles, a sample-barcoded 5' primer and a J-beta primer mix were used. TCRdb called the 5' RACE reads again in MiXCR, with one record for every CDR3 protein. The repertoire holds 890,000 or so distinct CDR3 sequences, with roughly 60% as singletons. In this sample, this clonotype turned up a few times. Its antigen is undetermined. The V end was cut by 5 bases, the J end by 0 bases, with 14 bases between. CDR3 size: 17 residues. Germline loops: CDR1 MDHEN, CDR2 SYDVKM. The receptor comes from a man aged 25 to 45 in good health. Input material: blood. The chain employs TRBV28 and TRBJ2-6; D perhaps matches TRBD1 (5 bases). The CDR3 is CASSGRERFSGANVLTF. In DNA, the CDR3 is TGTGCCAGCAGTGGCAGGGAAAGGTTCTCTGGGGCCAACGTCCTGACTTTC.